These 5 T cell receptor beta chains originate from one sample sequenced in a study of cytomegalovirus exposure and HLA in healthy donors. Primers: 60 Vbeta forward and 13 Jbeta reverse. Profiling relied on immunoSEQ multiplex PCR, and the TCRdb table lists in-frame clones only, not all of them. This repertoire includes some 150,000 clones. The sequenced sample consisted of PBMCs. The source is a woman aged 18 to 35 in good health and CMV-seronegative.

V gene TRBV6-6 combines with J gene TRBJ1-1, with a tentative D call TRBD1 (5 bases). The CDR3 has 14 amino acids. V gave up 5 bases and J gave up 7 bases, with 17 bases separating them. Germline CDR1 reads MNHNY; CDR2 reads SVGAGI (reference sequence). This CDR3 is CASSPIPPGVEAFF. For the CDR3, the DNA is TGTGCCAGCAGTCCAATCCCCCCGGGGGTTGAAGCTTTCTTT.

The V gene is TRBV5-8, the J gene TRBJ2-5; 9 nucleotides match TRBD2. Losses at the gene ends were 4 bases for V and 2 bases for J; bases not matched to a gene: 9. This CDR3 is built from 16 residues. Germline CDR1 SGHTS, CDR2 YDEGEE. DNA for the CDR3: TGTGCCAGCAGCGCCGGACTAGCGTACTTACAAGAGACCCAGTACTTC. Encoded protein: CASSAGLAYLQETQYF.

The chain is built from TRBV7-9 and TRBJ2-3; 14 nucleotides line up with TRBD2. Germline lookup yields CDR1 SEHNR and CDR2 FQNEAQ (reference sequence). This CDR3 is 17 amino acids long. V lost 1 base and J lost 2; bases outside the gene matches: 2. CDR3 sequence reads: CASSLGTSGRTTDTQYF. CDR3 nucleotides: TGTGCCAGCAGCTTAGGGACTAGCGGGAGGACCACAGATACGCAGTATTTT.

The chain uses TRBV5-1 and TRBJ2-5; 8 bases map to TRBD1. The J call may be faulty, since TRBJ2-7 better matches the DNA end. The CDR3 loop spans 16 amino acids. Germline CDR1 reads SGHRS; CDR2 reads YFSETQ. DNA for the CDR3: TGCGCCAGCAGCGCGAGGCCGGGACAGGCATCCTACGAGCAGTACTTC. Its translation: CASSARPGQASYEQYF.

CDR3 sequence reads: CASSRSGRGDPGQFF. Here the CDR3 DNA reads TGTGCCAGTAGTCGCTCGGGCAGGGGCGACCCCGGGCAGTTCTTC. The chain employs TRBV19 and TRBJ2-1, with D tentatively TRBD1 (6 bases). The CDR3 loop spans 15 amino acids. Trimming took 5 bases from V and 12 from J, leaving 23 bases between them. CDR1 and CDR2 (germline): LNHDA, SQIVND (reference sequence).